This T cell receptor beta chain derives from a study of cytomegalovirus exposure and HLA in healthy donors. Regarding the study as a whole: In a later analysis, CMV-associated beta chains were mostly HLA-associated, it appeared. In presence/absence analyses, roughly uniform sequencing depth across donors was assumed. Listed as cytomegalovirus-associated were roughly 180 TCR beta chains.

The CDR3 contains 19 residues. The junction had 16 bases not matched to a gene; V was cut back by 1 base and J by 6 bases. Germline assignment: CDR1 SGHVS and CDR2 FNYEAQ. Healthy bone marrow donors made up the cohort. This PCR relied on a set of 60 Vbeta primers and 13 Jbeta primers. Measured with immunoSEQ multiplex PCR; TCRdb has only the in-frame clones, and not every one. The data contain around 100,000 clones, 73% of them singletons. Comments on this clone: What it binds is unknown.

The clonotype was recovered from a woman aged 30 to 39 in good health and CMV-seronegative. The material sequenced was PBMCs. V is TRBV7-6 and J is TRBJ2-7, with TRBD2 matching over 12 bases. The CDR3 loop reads CASSLEPRPTSGRSVEQYF. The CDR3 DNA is TGTGCCAGCAGCTTAGAGCCGAGACCGACTAGCGGGAGATCGGTCGAGCAGTACTTC.